The source of this T cell receptor beta chain is a study of cytomegalovirus exposure and HLA in healthy donors. Regarding the study as a whole: The productive fraction for most TCR beta V segments was about 87% or about 30% in an earlier analysis. Per published accounts, TCR beta sequences correctly predicted the HLA-A and HLA-B alleles of most subjects.

Worth noting for this clone: Antigen: not known.

The CDR3 spans 17 residues. With 4 bases removed from V and 1 base from J, the gap between germline ends came to 20 bases. Germline values: CDR1 SGHRS, CDR2 YFSETQ. Amplification used 60 Vbeta primers and 13 Jbeta primers. This table comes from immunoSEQ multiplex PCR, and its TCRdb copy is limited to in-frame clones, with some not included. The sample holds over 100,000 clones; 64% are singletons and the top ten take roughly 2.5%. The sequence came from a woman aged 40 to 50 in good health and CMV-seronegative. The chain has TRBV5-1 and TRBJ2-5; D may be TRBD1 (6 bases). Material: PBMCs. In DNA form, the CDR3 reads TGCGCCAGCAGCCGGACGCCCCTGGACAGATTCCAAGAGACCCAGTACTTC. Translated, it gives CASSRTPLDRFQETQYF.